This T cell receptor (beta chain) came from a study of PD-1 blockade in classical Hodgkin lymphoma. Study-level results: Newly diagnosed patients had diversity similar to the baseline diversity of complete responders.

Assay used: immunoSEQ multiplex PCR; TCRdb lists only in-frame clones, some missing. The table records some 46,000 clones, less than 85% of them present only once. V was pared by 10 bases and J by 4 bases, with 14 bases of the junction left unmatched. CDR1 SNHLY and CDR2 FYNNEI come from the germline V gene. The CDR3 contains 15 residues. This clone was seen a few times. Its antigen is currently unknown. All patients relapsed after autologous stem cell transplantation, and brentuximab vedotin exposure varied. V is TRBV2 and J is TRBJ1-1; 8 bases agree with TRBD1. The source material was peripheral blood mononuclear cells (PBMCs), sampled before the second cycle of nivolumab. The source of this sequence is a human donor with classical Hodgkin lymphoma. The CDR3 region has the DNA TGTGCCATCGATAAGCCAGGGGGCGACGGCACTGAAGCTTTCTTT. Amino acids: CAIDKPGGDGTEAFF.